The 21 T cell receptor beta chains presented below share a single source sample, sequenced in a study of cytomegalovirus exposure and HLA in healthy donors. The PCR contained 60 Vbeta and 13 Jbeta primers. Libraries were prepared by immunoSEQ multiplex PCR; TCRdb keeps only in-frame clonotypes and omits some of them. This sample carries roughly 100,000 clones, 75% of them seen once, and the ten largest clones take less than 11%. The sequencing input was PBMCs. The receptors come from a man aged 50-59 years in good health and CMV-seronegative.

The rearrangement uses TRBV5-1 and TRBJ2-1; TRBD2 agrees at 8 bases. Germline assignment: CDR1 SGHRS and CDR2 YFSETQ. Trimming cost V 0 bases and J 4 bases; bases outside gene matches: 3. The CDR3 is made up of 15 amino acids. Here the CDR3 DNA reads TGCGCCAGCAGCTTGGTCGGGGGGGGTTACAATGAGCAGTTCTTC. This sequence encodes CASSLVGGGYNEQFF.

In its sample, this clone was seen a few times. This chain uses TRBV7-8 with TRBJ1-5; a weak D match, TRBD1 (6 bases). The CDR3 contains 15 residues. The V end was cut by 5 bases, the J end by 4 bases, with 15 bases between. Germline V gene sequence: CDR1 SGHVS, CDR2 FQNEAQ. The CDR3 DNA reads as TGTGCCAGCAGCCCCTGGACAGACTCAAATCAGCCCCAGCATTTT. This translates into CASSPWTDSNQPQHF.

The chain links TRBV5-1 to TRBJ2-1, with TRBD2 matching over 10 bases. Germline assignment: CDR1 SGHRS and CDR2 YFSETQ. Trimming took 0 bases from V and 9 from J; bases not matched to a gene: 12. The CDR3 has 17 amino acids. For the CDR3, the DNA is TGCGCCAGCAGCTTGGCTGTGGCTAGCGGGAGAGAAGTTGAGCAGTTCTTC. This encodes CASSLAVASGREVEQFF.

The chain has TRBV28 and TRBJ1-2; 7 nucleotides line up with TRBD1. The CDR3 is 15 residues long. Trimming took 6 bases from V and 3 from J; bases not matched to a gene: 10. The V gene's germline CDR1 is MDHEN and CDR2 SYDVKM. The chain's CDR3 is CASSQAGGGDYGYTF. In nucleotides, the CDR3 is TGTGCCAGCAGCCAAGCCGGAGGGGGCGACTATGGCTACACCTTC.

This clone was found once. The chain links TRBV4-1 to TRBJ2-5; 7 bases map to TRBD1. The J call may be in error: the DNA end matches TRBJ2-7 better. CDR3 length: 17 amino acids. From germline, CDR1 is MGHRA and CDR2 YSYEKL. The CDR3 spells CASSKTGTPSGSYEQYF. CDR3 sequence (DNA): TGCGCCAGCAGCAAGACAGGGACCCCCTCCGGCTCCTACGAGCAGTACTTC.

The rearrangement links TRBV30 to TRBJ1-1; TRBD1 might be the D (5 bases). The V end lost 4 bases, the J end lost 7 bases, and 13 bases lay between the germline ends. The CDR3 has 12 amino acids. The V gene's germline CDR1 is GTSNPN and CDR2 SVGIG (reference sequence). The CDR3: CAWKVGRGEAFF. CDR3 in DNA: TGTGCCTGGAAGGTGGGAAGGGGTGAAGCTTTCTTT.

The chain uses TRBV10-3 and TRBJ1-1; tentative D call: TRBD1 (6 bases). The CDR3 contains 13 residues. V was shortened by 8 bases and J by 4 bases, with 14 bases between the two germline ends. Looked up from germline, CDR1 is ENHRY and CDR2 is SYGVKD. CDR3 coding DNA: TGTGCCATCTCGGGAGGGGGGTCCACTGAAGCTTTCTTT. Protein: CAISGGGSTEAFF.

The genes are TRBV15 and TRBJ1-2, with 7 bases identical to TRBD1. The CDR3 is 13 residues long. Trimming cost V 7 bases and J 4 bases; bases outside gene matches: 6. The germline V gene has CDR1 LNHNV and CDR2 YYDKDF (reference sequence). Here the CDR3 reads CATTRGQSYGYTF. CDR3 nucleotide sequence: TGTGCCACCACCCGGGGACAGAGCTATGGCTACACCTTC. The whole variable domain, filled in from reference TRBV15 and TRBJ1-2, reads DAMVIQNPRYQVTQFGKPVTLSCSQTLNHNVMYWYQQKSSQAPKLLFHYYDKDFNNEADTPDNFQSRRPNTSFCFLDIRSPGLGDTAMYLCATTRGQSYGYTFGSGTRLTVV.

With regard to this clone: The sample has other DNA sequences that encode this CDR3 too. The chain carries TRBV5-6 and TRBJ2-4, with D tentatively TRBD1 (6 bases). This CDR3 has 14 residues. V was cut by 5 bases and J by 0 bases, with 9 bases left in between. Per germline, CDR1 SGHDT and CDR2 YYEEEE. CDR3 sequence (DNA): TGTGCCAGCAGAAGCAGGGGAGCCAAAAACATTCAGTACTTC. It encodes CASRSRGAKNIQYF.

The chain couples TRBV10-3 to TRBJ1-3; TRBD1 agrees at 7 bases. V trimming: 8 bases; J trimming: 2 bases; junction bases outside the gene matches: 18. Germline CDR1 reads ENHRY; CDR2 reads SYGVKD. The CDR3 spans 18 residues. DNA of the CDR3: TGTGCCATCGGGGGGCTTTTACAGGGGAGTTCTGCTGGAAACACCATATATTTT. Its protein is CAIGGLLQGSSAGNTIYF.

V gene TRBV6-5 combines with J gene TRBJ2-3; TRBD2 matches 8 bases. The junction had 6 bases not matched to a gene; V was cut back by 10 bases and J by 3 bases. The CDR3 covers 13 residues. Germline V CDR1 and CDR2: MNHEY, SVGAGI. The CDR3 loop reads CANSGGRTDTQYF. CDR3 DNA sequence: TGTGCCAATTCGGGAGGGCGAACAGATACGCAGTATTTT.

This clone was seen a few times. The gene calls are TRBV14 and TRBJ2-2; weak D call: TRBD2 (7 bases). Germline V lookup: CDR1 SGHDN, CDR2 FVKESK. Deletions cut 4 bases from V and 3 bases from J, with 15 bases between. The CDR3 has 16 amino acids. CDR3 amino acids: CASSPYRGGDTGELFF. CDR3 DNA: TGTGCCAGCAGCCCCTACCGAGGGGGGGACACCGGGGAGCTGTTTTTT.

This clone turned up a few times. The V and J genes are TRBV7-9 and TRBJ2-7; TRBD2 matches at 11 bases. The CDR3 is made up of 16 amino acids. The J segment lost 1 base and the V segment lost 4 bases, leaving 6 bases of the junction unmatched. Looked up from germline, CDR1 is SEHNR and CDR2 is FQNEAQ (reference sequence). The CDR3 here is CASSSYLAGGSYEQYF. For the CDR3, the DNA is TGTGCCAGCAGCTCCTACCTAGCGGGAGGTTCCTACGAGCAGTACTTC.

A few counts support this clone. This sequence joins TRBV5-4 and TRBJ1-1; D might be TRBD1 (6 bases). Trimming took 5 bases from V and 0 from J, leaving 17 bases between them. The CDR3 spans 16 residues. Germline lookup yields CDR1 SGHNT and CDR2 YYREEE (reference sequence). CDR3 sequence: CASSPKTGGMNTEAFF. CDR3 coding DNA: TGTGCCAGCAGTCCAAAGACAGGCGGCATGAACACTGAAGCTTTCTTT.

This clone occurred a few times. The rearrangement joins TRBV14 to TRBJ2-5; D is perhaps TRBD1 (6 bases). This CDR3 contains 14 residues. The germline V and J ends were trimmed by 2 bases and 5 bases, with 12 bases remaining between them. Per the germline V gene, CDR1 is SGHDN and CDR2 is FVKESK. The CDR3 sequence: CASSQLTGWETQYF. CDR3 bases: TGTGCCAGCAGCCAACTGACAGGTTGGGAGACCCAGTACTTC. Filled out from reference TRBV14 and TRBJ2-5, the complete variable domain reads EAGVTQFPSHSVIEKGQTVTLRCDPISGHDNLYWYRRVMGKEIKFLLHFVKESKQDESGMPNNRFLAERTGGTYSTLKVQPAELEDSGVYFCASSQLTGWETQYFGPGTRLLVL.

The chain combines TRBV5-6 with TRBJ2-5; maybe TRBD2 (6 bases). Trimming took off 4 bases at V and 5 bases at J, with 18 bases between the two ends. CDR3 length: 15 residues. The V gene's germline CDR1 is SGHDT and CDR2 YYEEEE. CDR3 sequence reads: CASSRDFRLLETQYF. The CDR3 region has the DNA TGTGCCAGCAGCCGGGACTTCCGGCTGCTGGAGACCCAGTACTTC.

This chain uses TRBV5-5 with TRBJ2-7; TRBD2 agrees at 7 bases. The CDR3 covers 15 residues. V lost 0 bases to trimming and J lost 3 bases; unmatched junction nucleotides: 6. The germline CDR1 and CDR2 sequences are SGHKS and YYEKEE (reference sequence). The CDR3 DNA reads TGTGCCAGCAGCTTGGCTGGGCGGGAGATCTACGAGCAGTACTTC. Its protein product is CASSLAGREIYEQYF. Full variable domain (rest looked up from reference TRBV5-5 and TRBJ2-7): DAGVTQSPTHLIKTRGQQVTLRCSPISGHKSVSWYQQVLGQGPQFIFQYYEKEERGRGNFPDRFSARQFPNYSSELNVNALLLGDSALYLCASSLAGREIYEQYFGPGTRLTVT.

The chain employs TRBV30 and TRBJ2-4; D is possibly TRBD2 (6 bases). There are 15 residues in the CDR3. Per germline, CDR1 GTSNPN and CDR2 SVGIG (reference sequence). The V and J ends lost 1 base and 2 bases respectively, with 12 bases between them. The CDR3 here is CAWSAGVLTKNIQYF. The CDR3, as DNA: TGTGCCTGGAGTGCGGGGGTGCTAACCAAAAACATTCAGTACTTC.

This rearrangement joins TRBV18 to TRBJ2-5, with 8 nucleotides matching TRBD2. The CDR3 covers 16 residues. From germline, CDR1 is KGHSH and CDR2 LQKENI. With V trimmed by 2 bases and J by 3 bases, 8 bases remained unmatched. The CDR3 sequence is CASSPTAERGKETQYF. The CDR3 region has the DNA TGTGCCAGCTCACCAACGGCTGAGCGGGGGAAAGAGACCCAGTACTTC.

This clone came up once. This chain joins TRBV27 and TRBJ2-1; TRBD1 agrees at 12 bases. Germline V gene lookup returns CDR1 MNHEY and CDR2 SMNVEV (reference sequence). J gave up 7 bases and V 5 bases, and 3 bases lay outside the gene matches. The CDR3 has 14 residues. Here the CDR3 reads CASSRDRGRNEQFF. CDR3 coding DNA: TGTGCCAGCAGTAGGGACAGGGGGCGAAATGAGCAGTTCTTC.

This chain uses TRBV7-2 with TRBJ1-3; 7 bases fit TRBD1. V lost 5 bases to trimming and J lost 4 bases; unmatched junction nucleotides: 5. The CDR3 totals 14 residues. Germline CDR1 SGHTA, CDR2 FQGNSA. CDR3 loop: CASSPGQSGNTIYF. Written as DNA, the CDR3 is TGTGCCAGCAGCCCGGGACAGTCGGGAAACACCATATATTTT.